This is a list of T cell receptor beta chains from one sample in a study of Ad26.COV2.S vaccination and SARS-CoV-2 variants. The repertoire was sequenced with immunoSEQ multiplex PCR; TCRdb's copy has only in-frame clones and lacks some. The sample holds 410,000 or so clones, about 93% seen once. Sequences were derived from peripheral blood, sampled in a trial of Ad26.COV2.S vaccine versus placebo. Every receptor here comes from a person between 18 and 60 years old who received the Ad26.COV2.S COVID-19 vaccine or a placebo. Both conserved end residues are part of each CDR3. The order of the fields is J gene, clone size, D gene, V gene, CDR3 DNA, CDR3 protein. D genes are given only for firm matches. The listing skips clone size in some rows; elsewhere it reads once, few, many or a size class.

>TRBJ2-4|-|-|TRBV29-1
TGCAGCGTCAAGGGGTTTGACATTCAGTACTTC
CSVKGFDIQYF
>TRBJ1-2|many|TRBD1|TRBV18
TGTGCCAGCTCACCCGCGGTCCCGGGACAGGGGGCGCGTGGCTACACCTTC
CASSPAVPGQGARGYTF
>TRBJ2-7|-|-|TRBV29-1
TGCAGCGTTGGAGGGGTGACCGACGAGCAGTACTTC
CSVGGVTDEQYF
>TRBJ2-2|-|-|TRBV2
TGTGCCAGCAGCAGTTATAACACCGGGGAGCTGTTTTTT
CASSSYNTGELFF
>TRBJ2-2|-|TRBD1|TRBV6-2/TRBV6-3
TGTGCCAGCAGTCACGGACAGGGCAAGGGGGAGCTGTTTTTT
CASSHGQGKGELFF
>TRBJ2-7|once|TRBD1|TRBV28
TGTGCCAGCAGTTTAGGGACAGGGGGTAGCGAGCAGTACTTC
CASSLGTGGSEQYF
>TRBJ2-7|-|TRBD1|TRBV20-1
TGCAGTGCTAGTGGACAGGGCGTTTACGAGCAGTACTTC
CSASGQGVYEQYF
>TRBJ2-3|-|-|TRBV13
TGTGCCAGCAGCACCTACACAGATACGCAGTATTTT
CASSTYTDTQYF
>TRBJ1-1|-|-|TRBV18
TGTGCCAGCTCACCTCCAGAGGGGGGCTTGAACACTGAAGCTTTCTTT
CASSPPEGGLNTEAFF
>TRBJ2-1|-|-|TRBV2
TGTGCCAGCATGGGGGGAACCTACAATGAGCAGTTCTTC
CASMGGTYNEQFF
>TRBJ1-4|-|-|TRBV11-2
TGTGCCAGCAGCTTATACACTTTTCGGGGTGAAAAACTGTTTTTT
CASSLYTFRGEKLFF
>TRBJ2-1|-|TRBD1|TRBV11-3
TGTGCCAGCAGCTCAGGACAGGGCCCTTCGGATGAGCAGTTCTTC
CASSSGQGPSDEQFF
>TRBJ2-7|-|TRBD1|TRBV9
TGTGCCAGCAGCGCCCGAGAGGGGGCGGTCGACGAGCAGTACTTC
CASSAREGAVDEQYF
>TRBJ2-2|-|-|TRBV24-1
TGTGCCACCAGTGATGCCGAATCGTACACCGGGGAGCTGTTTTTT
CATSDAESYTGELFF
>TRBJ2-2|-|TRBD2|TRBV2
TGTGCCAGCAGTCCTACTAGCGGACGAAACACCGGGGAGCTGTTTTTT
CASSPTSGRNTGELFF
>TRBJ2-7|-|-|TRBV25-1
TGTGCCAGCGGGGGTAGGGACGAGCAGTACTTC
CASGGRDEQYF
>TRBJ1-4|-|-|TRBV5-6
TGTGCCAGCAGCTTCGGAGCAACTAATGAAAAACTGTTTTTT
CASSFGATNEKLFF
>TRBJ2-1|-|-|TRBV27
TGTGCCAGCAGTTTATCGGCGGAACACAATGAGCAGTTCTTC
CASSLSAEHNEQFF
>TRBJ1-2|once|-|TRBV29-1
TGCAGCGTCCAAAGGGCGCCGCGCGGCTACACCTTC
CSVQRAPRGYTF
>TRBJ1-4|-|-|TRBV27
TGTGCCAGCAGTCTCGGAGGAGGGGTTGGCGAAAAACTGTTTTTT
CASSLGGGVGEKLFF
>TRBJ2-1|-|TRBD2|TRBV9
TGTGCCAGCAGCGTAGTAGAGCTCGGGACTAGCGGGGTGCGTGAGCAGTTCTTC
CASSVVELGTSGVREQFF
>TRBJ1-1|-|TRBD1|TRBV2
TGTGCCAGCAGTGGGGGACAGGGAGGCACTGAAGCTTTCTTT
CASSGGQGGTEAFF
>TRBJ1-1|-|-|TRBV19
TGTGCCGCGAATTCGGCCGGGACGGTGAACACTGAAGCTTTCTTT
CAANSAGTVNTEAFF
>TRBJ2-7|-|-|TRBV5-6
TGTGCCAGCAGCTTGGACAGGAGCTCCTACGAGCAGTACTTC
CASSLDRSSYEQYF
>TRBJ1-4|-|-|TRBV4-3
TGCGCCAGCAGCAGAGCGTACAGAGCAACTAATGAAAAACTGTTTTTT
CASSRAYRATNEKLFF
>TRBJ2-1|-|-|TRBV4-1
TGCGCCAGCAGCCAAGGAGCCTACAATGAGCAGTTCTTC
CASSQGAYNEQFF
>TRBJ2-1|once|TRBD1|TRBV4-1
TGCGCCAGCAGCCGAGGGACAGGCCTCATGGGGTACAATGAGCAGTTCTTC
CASSRGTGLMGYNEQFF
>TRBJ1-3|-|-|TRBV30
TGTGCCTGGATTAGAGACTCTGGAAACACCATATATTTT
CAWIRDSGNTIYF
>TRBJ2-1|-|-|TRBV3-1/TRBV3-2
TGTGCCAGCAGCCGCCAGAGGGATGAGCAGTTCTTC
CASSRQRDEQFF
>TRBJ2-1|-|-|TRBV10-1
TGCGCCAGCAACGACAGGTTCAGCTCCTACAATGAGCAGTTCTTC
CASNDRFSSYNEQFF
>TRBJ1-2|-|TRBD1|TRBV15
TGTGCCACCAGCAGAGATCTTCGGACAGGGGCCTATGGCTACACCTTC
CATSRDLRTGAYGYTF